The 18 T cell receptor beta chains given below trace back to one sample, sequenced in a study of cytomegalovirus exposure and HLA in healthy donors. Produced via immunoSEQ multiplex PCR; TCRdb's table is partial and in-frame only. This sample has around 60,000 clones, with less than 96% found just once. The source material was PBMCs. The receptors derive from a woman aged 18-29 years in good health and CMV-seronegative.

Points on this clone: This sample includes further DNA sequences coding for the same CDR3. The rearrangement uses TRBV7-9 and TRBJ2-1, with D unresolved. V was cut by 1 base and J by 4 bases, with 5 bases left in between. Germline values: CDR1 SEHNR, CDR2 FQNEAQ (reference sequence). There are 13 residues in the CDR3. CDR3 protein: CASSLGLYNEQFF. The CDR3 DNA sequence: TGTGCCAGCAGCTTAGGGCTGTACAATGAGCAGTTCTTC. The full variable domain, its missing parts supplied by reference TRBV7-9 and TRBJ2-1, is DTGVSQNPRHKITKRGQNVTFRCDPISEHNRLYWYRQTLGQGPEFLTYFQNEAQLEKSRLLSDRFSAERPKGSFSTLEIQRTEQGDSAMYLCASSLGLYNEQFFGPGTRLTVL.

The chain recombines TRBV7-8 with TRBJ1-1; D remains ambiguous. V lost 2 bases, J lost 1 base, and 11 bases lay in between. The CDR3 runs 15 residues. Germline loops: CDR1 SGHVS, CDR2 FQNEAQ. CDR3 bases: TGTGCCAGCAGCTTAAGGCAGGCCCCGAACACTGAAGCTTTCTTT. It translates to CASSLRQAPNTEAFF.

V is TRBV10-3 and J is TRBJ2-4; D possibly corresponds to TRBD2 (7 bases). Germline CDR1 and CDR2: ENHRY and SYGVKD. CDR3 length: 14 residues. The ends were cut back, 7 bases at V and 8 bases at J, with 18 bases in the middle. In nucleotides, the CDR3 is TGTGCCATCAAAAGGGGGGGCCTGGGGGACATTCAGTACTTC. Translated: CAIKRGGLGDIQYF.

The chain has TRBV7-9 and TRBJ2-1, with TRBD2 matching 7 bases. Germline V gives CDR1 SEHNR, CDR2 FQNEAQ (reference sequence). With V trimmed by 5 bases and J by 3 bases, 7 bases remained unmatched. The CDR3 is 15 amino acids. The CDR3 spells CASSPPGTNYNEQFF. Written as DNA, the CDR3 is TGTGCCAGCAGCCCCCCCGGGACTAACTACAATGAGCAGTTCTTC.

The CDR3 loop is CAWSVGGRGSYEQYF. The CDR3 DNA is TGTGCCTGGAGTGTGGGGGGGCGCGGGTCCTACGAGCAGTACTTC. The chain links TRBV30 to TRBJ2-7; D perhaps matches TRBD2 (7 bases). Germline CDR1 and CDR2: GTSNPN and SVGIG (reference sequence). Trimming stripped 0 bases from V and 1 base from J, with 13 bases between. CDR3 length equals 15 residues.

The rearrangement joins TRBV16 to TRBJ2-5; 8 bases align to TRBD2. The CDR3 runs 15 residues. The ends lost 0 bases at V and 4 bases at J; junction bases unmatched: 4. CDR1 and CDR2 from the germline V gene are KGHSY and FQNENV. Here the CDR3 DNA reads TGTGCCAGCAGCCAATCGCGGGGGGTCGGAGAGACCCAGTACTTC. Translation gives CASSQSRGVGETQYF.

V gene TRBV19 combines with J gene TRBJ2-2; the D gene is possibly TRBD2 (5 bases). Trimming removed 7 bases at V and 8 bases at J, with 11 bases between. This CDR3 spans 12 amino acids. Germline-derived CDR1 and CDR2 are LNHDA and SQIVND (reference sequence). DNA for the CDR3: TGTGCCAGTACTCCCCGGGGAGGGGAGCTGTTTTTT. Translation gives CASTPRGGELFF. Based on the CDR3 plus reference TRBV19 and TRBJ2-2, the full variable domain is DGGITQSPKYLFRKEGQNVTLSCEQNLNHDAMYWYRQDPGQGLRLIYYSQIVNDFQKGDIAEGYSVSREKKESFPLTVTSAQKNPTAFYLCASTPRGGELFFGEGSRLTVL.

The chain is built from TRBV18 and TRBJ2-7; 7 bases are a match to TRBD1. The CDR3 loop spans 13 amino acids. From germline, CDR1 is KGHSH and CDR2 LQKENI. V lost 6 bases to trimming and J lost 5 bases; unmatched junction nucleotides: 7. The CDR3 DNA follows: TGTGCCAGCTCCTACCTAGGGACAGACGAGCAGTACTTC. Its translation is CASSYLGTDEQYF. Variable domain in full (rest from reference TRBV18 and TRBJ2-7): NAGVMQNPRHLVRRRGQEARLRCSPMKGHSHVYWYRQLPEEGLKFMVYLQKENIIDESGMPKERFSAEFPKEGPSILRIQQVVRGDSAAYFCASSYLGTDEQYFGPGTRLTVT.

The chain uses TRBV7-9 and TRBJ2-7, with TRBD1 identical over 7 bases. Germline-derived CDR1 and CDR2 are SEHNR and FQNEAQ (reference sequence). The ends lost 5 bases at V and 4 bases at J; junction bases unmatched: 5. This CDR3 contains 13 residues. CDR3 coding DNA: TGTGCCAGCAGCACGAGACAGGGATACGAGCAGTACTTC. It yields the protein CASSTRQGYEQYF.

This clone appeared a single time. CDR3 sequence reads: CASSQVGLAGVPSSYNEQFF. CDR3 DNA: TGTGCCAGCAGCCAAGTCGGTCTAGCGGGAGTCCCCAGCTCCTACAATGAGCAGTTCTTC. J is TRBJ2-1 and V is TRBV14, with 10 nucleotides matching TRBD2. With V trimmed by 1 base and J by 0 bases, 12 bases remained unmatched. Germline V lookup: CDR1 SGHDN, CDR2 FVKESK. This CDR3 is 20 amino acids long.

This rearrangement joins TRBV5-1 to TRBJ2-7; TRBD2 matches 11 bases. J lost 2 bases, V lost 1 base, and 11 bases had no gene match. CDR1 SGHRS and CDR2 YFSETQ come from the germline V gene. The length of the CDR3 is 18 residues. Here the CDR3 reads CASSLSIGGLAVPYEQYF. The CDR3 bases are TGCGCCAGCAGCTTGTCGATCGGGGGACTAGCGGTACCCTACGAGCAGTACTTC.

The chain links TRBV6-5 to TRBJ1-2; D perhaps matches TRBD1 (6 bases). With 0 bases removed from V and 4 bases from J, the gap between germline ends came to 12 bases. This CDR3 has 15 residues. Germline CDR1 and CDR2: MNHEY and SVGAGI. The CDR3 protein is CASSYSRGPPYGYTF. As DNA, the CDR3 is TGTGCCAGCAGTTACTCGCGGGGGCCCCCCTATGGCTACACCTTC.

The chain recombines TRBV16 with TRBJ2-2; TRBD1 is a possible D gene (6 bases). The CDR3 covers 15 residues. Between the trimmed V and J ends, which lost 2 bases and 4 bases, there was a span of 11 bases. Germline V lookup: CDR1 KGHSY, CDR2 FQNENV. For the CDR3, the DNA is TGTGCCAGCAGCCAACCCCAGGACAGCACCGGGGAGCTGTTTTTT. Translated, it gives CASSQPQDSTGELFF.

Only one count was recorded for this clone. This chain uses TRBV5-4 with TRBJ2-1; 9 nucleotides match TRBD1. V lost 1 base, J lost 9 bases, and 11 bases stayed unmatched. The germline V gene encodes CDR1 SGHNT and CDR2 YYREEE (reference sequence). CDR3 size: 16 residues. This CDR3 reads CASSLPLGQGGGEQFF. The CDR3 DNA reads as TGTGCCAGCAGCTTGCCCCTGGGACAGGGAGGGGGTGAGCAGTTCTTC.

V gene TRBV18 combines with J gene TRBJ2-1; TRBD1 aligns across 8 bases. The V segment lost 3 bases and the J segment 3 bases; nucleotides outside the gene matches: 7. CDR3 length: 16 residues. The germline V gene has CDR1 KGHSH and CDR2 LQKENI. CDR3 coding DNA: TGTGCCAGCTCACCCTCGACAGGGGCGGGCTACAATGAGCAGTTCTTC. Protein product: CASSPSTGAGYNEQFF.

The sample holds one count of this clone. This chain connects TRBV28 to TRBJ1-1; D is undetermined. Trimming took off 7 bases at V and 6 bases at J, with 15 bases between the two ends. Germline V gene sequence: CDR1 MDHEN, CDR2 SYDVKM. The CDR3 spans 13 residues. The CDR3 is CASTAPPESEAFF. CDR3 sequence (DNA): TGTGCCAGCACCGCCCCCCCGGAGTCTGAAGCTTTCTTT.

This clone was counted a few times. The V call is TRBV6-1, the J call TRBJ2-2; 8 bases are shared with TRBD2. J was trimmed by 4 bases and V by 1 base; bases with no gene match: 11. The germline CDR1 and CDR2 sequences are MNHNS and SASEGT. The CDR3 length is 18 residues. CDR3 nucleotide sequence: TGTGCCAGCAGTGAAGTTCGGGGGGGCTTTTTCGGCACCGGGGAGCTGTTTTTT. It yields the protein CASSEVRGGFFGTGELFF.

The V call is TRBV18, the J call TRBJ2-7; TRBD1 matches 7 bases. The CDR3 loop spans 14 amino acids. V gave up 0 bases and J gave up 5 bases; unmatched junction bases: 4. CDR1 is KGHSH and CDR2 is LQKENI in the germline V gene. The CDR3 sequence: CASSPPPTGDEQYF. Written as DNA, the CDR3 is TGTGCCAGCTCACCACCCCCCACAGGGGACGAGCAGTACTTC.